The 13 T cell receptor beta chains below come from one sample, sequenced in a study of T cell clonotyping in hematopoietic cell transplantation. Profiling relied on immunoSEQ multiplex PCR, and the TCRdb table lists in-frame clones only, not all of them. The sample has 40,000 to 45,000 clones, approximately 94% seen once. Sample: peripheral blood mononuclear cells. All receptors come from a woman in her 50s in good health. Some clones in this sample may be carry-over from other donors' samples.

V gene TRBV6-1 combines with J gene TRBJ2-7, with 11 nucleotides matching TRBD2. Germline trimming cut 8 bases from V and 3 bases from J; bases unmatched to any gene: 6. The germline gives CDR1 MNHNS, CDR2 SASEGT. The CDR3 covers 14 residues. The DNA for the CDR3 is TGTGCCAGCTACTCGACTAGCGGGGTCTACGAGCAGTACTTC. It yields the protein CASYSTSGVYEQYF.

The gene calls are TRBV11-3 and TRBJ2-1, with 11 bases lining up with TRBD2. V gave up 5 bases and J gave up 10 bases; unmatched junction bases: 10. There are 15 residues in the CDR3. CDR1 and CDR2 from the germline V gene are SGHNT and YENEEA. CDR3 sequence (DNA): TGTGCCAGCAGCGAATTAGCGGGGGGGGCAAGGGAGCAGTTCTTC. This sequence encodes CASSELAGGAREQFF.

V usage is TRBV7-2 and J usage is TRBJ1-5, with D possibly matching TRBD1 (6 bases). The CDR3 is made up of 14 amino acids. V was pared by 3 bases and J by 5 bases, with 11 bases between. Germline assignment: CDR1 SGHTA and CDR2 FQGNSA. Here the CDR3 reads CASSLRTADQPQHF. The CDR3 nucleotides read TGTGCCAGCAGCTTGCGGACAGCCGATCAGCCCCAGCATTTT.

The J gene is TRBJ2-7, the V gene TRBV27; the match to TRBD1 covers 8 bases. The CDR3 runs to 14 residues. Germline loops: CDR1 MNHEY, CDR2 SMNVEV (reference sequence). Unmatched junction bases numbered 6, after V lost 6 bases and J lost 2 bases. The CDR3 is CASSVTGQAYEQYF. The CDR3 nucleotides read TGTGCCAGCAGCGTCACGGGACAGGCCTACGAGCAGTACTTC.

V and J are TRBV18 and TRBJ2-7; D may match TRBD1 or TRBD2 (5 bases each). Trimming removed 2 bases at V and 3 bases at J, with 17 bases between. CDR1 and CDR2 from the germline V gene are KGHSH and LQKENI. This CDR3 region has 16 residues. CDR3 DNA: TGTGCCAGCTCACCAGCCCAGGGCAGAGAGGGCTACGAGCAGTACTTC. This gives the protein CASSPAQGREGYEQYF.

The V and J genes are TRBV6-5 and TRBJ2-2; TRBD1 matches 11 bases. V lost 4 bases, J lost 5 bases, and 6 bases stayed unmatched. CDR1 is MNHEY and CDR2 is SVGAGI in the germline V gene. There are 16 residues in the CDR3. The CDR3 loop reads CASSFHGTGGTGELFF. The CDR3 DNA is TGTGCCAGCAGTTTTCACGGGACAGGGGGTACCGGGGAGCTGTTTTTT.

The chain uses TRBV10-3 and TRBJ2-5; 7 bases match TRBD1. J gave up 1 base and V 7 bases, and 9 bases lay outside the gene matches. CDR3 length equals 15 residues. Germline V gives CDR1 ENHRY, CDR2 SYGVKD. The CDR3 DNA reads TGTGCCATCAAACCTGAACAGGGGACCCAAGAGACCCAGTACTTC. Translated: CAIKPEQGTQETQYF.

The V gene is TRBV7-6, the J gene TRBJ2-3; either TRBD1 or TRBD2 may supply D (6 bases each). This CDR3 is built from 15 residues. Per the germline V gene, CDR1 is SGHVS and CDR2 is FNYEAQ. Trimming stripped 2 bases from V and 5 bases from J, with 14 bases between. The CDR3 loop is CASSLYGGGIDTQYF. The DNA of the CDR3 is TGTGCCAGCAGCTTATACGGGGGCGGAATAGATACGCAGTATTTT.

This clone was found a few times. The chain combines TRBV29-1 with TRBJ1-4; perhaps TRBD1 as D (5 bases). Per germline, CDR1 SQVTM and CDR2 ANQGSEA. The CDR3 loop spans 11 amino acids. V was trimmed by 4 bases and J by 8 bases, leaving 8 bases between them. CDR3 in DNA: TGCAGCGTTGCGTGGGACGAAAAACTGTTTTTT. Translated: CSVAWDEKLFF. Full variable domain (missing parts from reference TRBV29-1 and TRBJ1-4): SAVISQKPSRDICQRGTSLTIQCQVDSQVTMMFWYRQQPGQSLTLIATANQGSEATYESGFVIDKFPISRPNLTFSTLTVSNMSPEDSSIYLCSVAWDEKLFFGSGTQLSVL.

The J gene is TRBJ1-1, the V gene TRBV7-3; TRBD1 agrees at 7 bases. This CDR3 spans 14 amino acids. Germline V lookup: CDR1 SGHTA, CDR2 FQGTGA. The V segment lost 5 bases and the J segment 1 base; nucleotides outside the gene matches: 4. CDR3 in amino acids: CASSIGQANTEAFF. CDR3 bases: TGTGCCAGCAGCATAGGACAGGCGAACACTGAAGCTTTCTTT.

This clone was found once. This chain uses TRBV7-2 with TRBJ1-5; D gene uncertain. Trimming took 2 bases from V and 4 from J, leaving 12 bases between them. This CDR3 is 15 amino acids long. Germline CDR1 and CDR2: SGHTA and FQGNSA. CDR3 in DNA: TGTGCCAGCAGCTTATCCGGCTTCGGAAATCAGCCCCAGCATTTT. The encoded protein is CASSLSGFGNQPQHF.

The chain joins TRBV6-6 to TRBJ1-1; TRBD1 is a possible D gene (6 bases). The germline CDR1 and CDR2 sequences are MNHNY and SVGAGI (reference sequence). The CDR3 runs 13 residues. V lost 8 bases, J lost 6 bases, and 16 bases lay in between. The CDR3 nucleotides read TGTGCCAGCCGCATCAGGGGTCAGGCTGAAGCTTTCTTT. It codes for CASRIRGQAEAFF.

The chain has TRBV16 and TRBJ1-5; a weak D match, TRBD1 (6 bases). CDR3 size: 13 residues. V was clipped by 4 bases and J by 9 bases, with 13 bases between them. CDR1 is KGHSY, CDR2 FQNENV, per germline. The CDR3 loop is CASSLQGDLPQHF. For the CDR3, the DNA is TGTGCCAGCAGCCTACAGGGTGACTTGCCCCAGCATTTT.